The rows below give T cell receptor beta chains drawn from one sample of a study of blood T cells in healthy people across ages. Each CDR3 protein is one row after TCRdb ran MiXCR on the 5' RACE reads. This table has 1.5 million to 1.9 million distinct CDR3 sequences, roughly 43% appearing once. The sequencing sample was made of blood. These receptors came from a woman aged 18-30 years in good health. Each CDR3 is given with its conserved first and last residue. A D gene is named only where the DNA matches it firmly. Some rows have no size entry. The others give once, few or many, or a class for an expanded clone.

TGCAGTGCTGAGCGACTAGCGGGAGGGACAGATACGCAGTATTTT CSAERLAGGTDTQYF TRBD2 TRBJ2-3 . TRBV20-1
TGTGCCAGCAGTTCGGGACAGCCTAACTATGGCTACACCTTC CASSSGQPNYGYTF TRBD1 TRBJ1-2 . TRBV27
TGTGCCAGCAGCTTAGCGGTGACGGGGAATTCACCCCTCCACTTT CASSLAVTGNSPLHF . TRBJ1-6 . TRBV7-6
TGTGCCAGTCTGTTTAGTGCGGGAGGCAACAATGAGCAGTTCTTC CASLFSAGGNNEQFF TRBD2 TRBJ2-1 . TRBV6-1
TGTGCCAGCAGCGCATCTAACACCGGGGAGCTGTTTTTT CASSASNTGELFF . TRBJ2-2 . TRBV9
TGCGCCAGCAGTGGAGGACGCCTTACCTACAATGAGCAGTTCTTC CASSGGRLTYNEQFF . TRBJ2-1 . TRBV5-1
TGCGCCGGCAGCCAACTAAGTCGGCGGGAATCCTACAATGAGCAGTTCTTC CAGSQLSRRESYNEQFF . TRBJ2-1 . TRBV4-3
TGTGCCAGCAGCCCTAGCCCGGGGGATAACACCGGGGAGCTGTTTTTT CASSPSPGDNTGELFF . TRBJ2-2 . TRBV28
TGCGCCAGCAGACCGGTATTCGGGTCGGGTGAAGCTTTCTTT CASRPVFGSGEAFF . TRBJ1-1 . TRBV5-1
TGTGCCATCAGTGAGTCGTTAGATAATCAGCCCCAGCATTTT CAISESLDNQPQHF . TRBJ1-5 . TRBV10-3
TGTGCCACCAGTGACTATCCCCGGACAGAAAGCTCCTACAATGAGCAGTACTTC CATSDYPRTESSYNEQYF . TRBJ2-7 . TRBV24-1
TGCAGTGCTATTGACAGGGGGTCAAACTATGGCTACACCTTC CSAIDRGSNYGYTF TRBD1 TRBJ1-2 . TRBV20-1
TGTGCCAGCAGTCAATCCTTAGGGGACTTGCACACTGAAGCTTTCTTT CASSQSLGDLHTEAFF . TRBJ1-1 . TRBV6-2/TRBV6-3
TGTGCCAGCAGCTCCGGGACGGATTTGGATGAGCAGTTCTTC CASSSGTDLDEQFF . TRBJ2-1 . TRBV3-1
TGCAGTGCCCTCAATGCCGGGCGGACTGAAGCTTTCTTT CSALNAGRTEAFF . TRBJ1-1 . TRBV20-1
TGTGCCAGCAGTGACATACTAGAGCAGTACTTC CASSDILEQYF . TRBJ2-7 . TRBV2
TGCGCCAGCAGCCAAGAGCAGCGGGGGGTACTAGCCAAAAACATTCAGTACTTC CASSQEQRGVLAKNIQYF TRBD2 TRBJ2-4 once TRBV4-3
TGCAGTGCTAGAGACCGGACAGGGGGCAACAATGAGCAGTTCTTC CSARDRTGGNNEQFF TRBD1 TRBJ2-1 . TRBV20-1
TGTGCCAGCAGCTCCCGTCCGGGAAGCCAGCCCCAGCATTTT CASSSRPGSQPQHF . TRBJ1-5 . TRBV7-2
TGCGCCAGCAGCCAAGCCGCGGTCTCCTACAATGAGCAGTTCTTC CASSQAAVSYNEQFF . TRBJ2-1 few TRBV4-3
TGTGCCAGCAGCTTAGGGACAGCGACGTACTACGAGCAGTACTTC CASSLGTATYYEQYF . TRBJ2-7 . TRBV7-2
TGTGCCAGCAGTAACCACAGGGGCCAAGAGACCCAGTACTTC CASSNHRGQETQYF TRBD1 TRBJ2-5 . TRBV6-2/TRBV6-3
TGTGCCAGCAGCTTAGCCCCCAGGGGGTCCTACAATGAGCAGTTCTTC CASSLAPRGSYNEQFF TRBD1 TRBJ2-1 . TRBV7-8
TGTGCCAGCAGTTTATCGCGGGGGGCCACCTACGAGCAGTACTTC CASSLSRGATYEQYF TRBD2 TRBJ2-7 few TRBV12-3/TRBV12-4
TGTGCCAGCAGCGTCTCCGGGACAGGAACTTTCAATGAGCAGTTCTTC CASSVSGTGTFNEQFF TRBD1 TRBJ2-1 many TRBV7-8
TGTGCCAGCAGCTACAGACAGGGTTGGGGGCCTAGCAATCAGCCCCAGCATTTT CASSYRQGWGPSNQPQHF TRBD1 TRBJ1-5 . TRBV7-2
TGCAGTGCTAGAGATGGGATATGGGAGGGCCCCTACAATGAGCAGTTCTTC CSARDGIWEGPYNEQFF TRBD2 TRBJ2-1 . TRBV20-1
TGTGCCAGCAGCCCCCGGGACTTTAAATCCTACAATGAGCAGTACTTC CASSPRDFKSYNEQYF . TRBJ2-7 . TRBV7-8
TGTGCCAGCAGCTTAGACCCATGGACAGGGAACTATGGCTACACCTTC CASSLDPWTGNYGYTF TRBD1 TRBJ1-2 . TRBV7-2
TGCGCCAGCAGCCAAGATCGGGCAGGGACCTTTCCCTATGGCTACACCTTC CASSQDRAGTFPYGYTF . TRBJ1-2 few TRBV4-1
TGTGCCAGCAGTTTAGGGTCGGGGAACCTTCGGGAGCAGTACTTC CASSLGSGNLREQYF . TRBJ2-4 . TRBV27
TGTGCCAGCAGAGGGGGTCTCAACAAAAACATTCAGTACTTC CASRGGLNKNIQYF . TRBJ2-4 . TRBV12-3/TRBV12-4
TGTGCCAGCAGCGTAGTCGGGAGGGGCAATGAGCAGTACTTC CASSVVGRGNEQYF TRBD2 TRBJ2-5 . TRBV9